These T cell receptor beta chains were read from a single sample in a study of Ad26.COV2.S vaccination and SARS-CoV-2 variants. Assay used: immunoSEQ multiplex PCR; TCRdb lists only in-frame clones, some missing. Among about 680,000 clones listed, around 90% were seen once. The specimen was peripheral blood, collected in a trial of Ad26.COV2.S vaccine versus placebo. The receptors here all came from a person between 18 and 60 years old who received the Ad26.COV2.S COVID-19 vaccine or a placebo. CDR3s leave out the opening cysteine and the closing phenylalanine or tryptophan. Expanded clones get a size class; other rows say once, few or many, or leave the size out.

>TRBJ2-7|once|TRBV6-5
ASSSRGGRTYEQY
>TRBJ1-5|NA|TRBV7-8
ASSPVGGSNQPQH
>TRBJ2-5|NA|TRBV30
AWKAGTASGETQY
>TRBJ1-3|few|TRBV4-1
ASSQDPLDSRSGNTIY
>TRBJ2-3|NA|TRBV27
ASSLSSGISTQY
>TRBJ2-3|NA|TRBV29-1
SVEGGAGNTQY
>TRBJ2-7|NA|TRBV6-2/TRBV6-3
ASSPTRVGGRDEQY
>TRBJ1-1|once|TRBV3-1/TRBV3-2
ASSQQPTGLNTEAF
>TRBJ2-2|NA|TRBV24-1
ATSDVGGTGELF
>TRBJ2-3|once|TRBV7-9
ASSSLVGDTQY
>TRBJ1-1|NA|TRBV7-6
ASSIRAGVMNTEAF
>TRBJ1-2|NA|TRBV30
ACRDRGYELYGYT
>TRBJ2-2|NA|TRBV15
ATSTAGTNTGELF
>TRBJ2-5|NA|TRBV4-2
ASSQDRTGSQETQY
>TRBJ1-1|NA|TRBV6-2/TRBV6-3
ASSYFRDLGEAF
>TRBJ1-5|NA|TRBV6-2/TRBV6-3
ASSYLGSGNQPQH
>TRBJ2-2|NA|TRBV10-3
AISETGQNTGELF
>TRBJ2-7|NA|TRBV5-4
ASSTGTGGEKQY
>TRBJ2-7|NA|TRBV25-1
ASSFRDNSYEQY
>TRBJ2-5|NA|TRBV15
ATSRDWSETQY
>TRBJ2-5|NA|TRBV30
AWSVGLGTSGKETQY
>TRBJ2-2|few|TRBV29-1
SVRLAGTGELF
>TRBJ2-7|NA|TRBV5-1
ASSLGQDYGQY
>TRBJ2-7|once|TRBV19
ASSPRDRPYEQY
>TRBJ2-3|NA|TRBV27
ASSLSPGTSGRAHTDTQY
>TRBJ2-3|NA|TRBV12-3/TRBV12-4
ASSFLGDTQY